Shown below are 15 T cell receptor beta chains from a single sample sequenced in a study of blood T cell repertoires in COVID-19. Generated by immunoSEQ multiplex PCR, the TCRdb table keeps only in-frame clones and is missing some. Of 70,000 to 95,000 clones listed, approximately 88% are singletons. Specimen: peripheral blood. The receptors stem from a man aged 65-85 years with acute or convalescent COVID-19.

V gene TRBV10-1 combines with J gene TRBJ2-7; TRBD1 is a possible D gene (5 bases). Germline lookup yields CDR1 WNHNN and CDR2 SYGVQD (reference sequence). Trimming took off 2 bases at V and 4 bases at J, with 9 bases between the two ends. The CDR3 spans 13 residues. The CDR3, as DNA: TGCGCCAGCAGTGAGAGGGGATTGTACGAGCAGTACTTC. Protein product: CASSERGLYEQYF.

CDR3: CASSQDIVGTGAYNEQFF. The CDR3 DNA sequence: TGCGCCAGCAGCCAAGATATAGTAGGGACAGGGGCCTACAATGAGCAGTTCTTC. This chain connects TRBV4-3 to TRBJ2-1, with 10 bases lining up with TRBD1. Germline V gene sequence: CDR1 LGHNA, CDR2 YSLEER. V shed 0 bases and J 2 bases; nucleotides not matched to a gene: 7. The CDR3 contains 18 residues.

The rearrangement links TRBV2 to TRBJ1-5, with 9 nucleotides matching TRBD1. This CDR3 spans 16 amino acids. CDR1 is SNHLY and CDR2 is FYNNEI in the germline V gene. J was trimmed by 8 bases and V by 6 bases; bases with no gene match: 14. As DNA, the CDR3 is TGTGCCAGCAGCCAAGGGACAGGGCCTGCATTAAAGCCCCAGCATTTT. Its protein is CASSQGTGPALKPQHF.

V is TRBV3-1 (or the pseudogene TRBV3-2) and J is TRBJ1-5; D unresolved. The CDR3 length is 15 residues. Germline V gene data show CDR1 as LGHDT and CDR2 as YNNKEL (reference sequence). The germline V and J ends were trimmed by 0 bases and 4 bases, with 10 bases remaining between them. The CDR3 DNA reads TGTGCCAGCAGCCAAGAAGCAGGATTTAATCAGCCCCAGCATTTT. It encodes CASSQEAGFNQPQHF.

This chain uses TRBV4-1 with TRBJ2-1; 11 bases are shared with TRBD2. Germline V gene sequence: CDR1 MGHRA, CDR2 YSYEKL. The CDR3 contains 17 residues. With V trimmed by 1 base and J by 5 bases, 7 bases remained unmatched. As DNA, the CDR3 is TGCGCCAGCAGCCAAGGACTAGCGGGGCCTTTGGACAATGAGCAGTTCTTC. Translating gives CASSQGLAGPLDNEQFF.

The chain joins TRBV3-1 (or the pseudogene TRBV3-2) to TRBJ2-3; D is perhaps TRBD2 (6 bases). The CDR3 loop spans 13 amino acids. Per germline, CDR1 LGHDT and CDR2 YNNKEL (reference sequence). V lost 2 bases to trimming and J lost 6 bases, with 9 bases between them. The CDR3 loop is CASSQWGEDTQYF. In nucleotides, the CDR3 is TGTGCCAGCAGCCAATGGGGGGAGGATACGCAGTATTTT.

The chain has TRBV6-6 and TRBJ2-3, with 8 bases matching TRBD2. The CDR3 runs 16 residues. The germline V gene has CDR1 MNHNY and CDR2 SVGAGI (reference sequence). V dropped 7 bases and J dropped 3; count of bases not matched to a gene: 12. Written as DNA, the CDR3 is TGTGCCAGCACCTCCCCCGGCGGGGGGCTTACAGATACGCAGTATTTT. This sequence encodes CASTSPGGGLTDTQYF.

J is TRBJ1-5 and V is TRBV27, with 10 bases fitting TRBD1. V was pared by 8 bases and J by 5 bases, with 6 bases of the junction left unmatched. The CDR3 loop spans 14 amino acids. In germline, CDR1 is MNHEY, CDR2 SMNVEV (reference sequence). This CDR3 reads CASRGQGGYQPQHF. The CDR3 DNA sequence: TGTGCCAGCCGAGGACAGGGGGGGTATCAGCCCCAGCATTTT.

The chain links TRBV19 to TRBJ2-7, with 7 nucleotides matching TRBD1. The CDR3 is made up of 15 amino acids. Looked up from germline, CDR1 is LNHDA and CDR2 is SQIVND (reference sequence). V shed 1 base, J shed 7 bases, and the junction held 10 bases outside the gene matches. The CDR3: CASSIVAQGSLEQYF. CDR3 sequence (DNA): TGTGCCAGTAGTATAGTGGCACAGGGGAGTTTGGAGCAGTACTTC.

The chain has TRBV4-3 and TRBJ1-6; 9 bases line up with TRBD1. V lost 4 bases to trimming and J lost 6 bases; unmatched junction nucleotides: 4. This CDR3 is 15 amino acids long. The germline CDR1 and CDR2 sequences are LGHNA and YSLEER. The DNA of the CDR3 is TGCGCCAGCAGCCCTGGACAGGGGCGTAATTCACCCCTCCACTTT. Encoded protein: CASSPGQGRNSPLHF.

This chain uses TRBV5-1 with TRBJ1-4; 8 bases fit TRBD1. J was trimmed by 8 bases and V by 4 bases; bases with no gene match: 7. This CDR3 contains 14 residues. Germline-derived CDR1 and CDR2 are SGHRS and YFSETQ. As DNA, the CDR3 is TGCGCCAGCAGCATCGGACAGGGTGGAGAAAAACTGTTTTTT. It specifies CASSIGQGGEKLFF.

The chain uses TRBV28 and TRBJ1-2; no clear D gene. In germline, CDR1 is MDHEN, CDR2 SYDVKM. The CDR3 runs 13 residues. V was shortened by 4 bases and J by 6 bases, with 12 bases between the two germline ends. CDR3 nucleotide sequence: TGTGCCAGCAGTTCCCCGGGGAGACATGGCTACACCTTC. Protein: CASSSPGRHGYTF.

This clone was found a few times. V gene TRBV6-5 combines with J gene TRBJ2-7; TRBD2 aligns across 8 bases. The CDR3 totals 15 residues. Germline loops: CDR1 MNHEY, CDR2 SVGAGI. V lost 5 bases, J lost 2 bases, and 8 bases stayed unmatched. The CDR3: CASSREPGLAYEQYF. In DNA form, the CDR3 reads TGTGCCAGCAGTCGCGAACCGGGACTAGCCTACGAGCAGTACTTC.

CDR3: CASKDWAVGETQYF. The CDR3 DNA follows: TGTGCCAGCAAAGATTGGGCAGTTGGGGAGACCCAGTACTTC. The rearrangement joins TRBV2 to TRBJ2-5; D is unclear. Germline loops: CDR1 SNHLY, CDR2 FYNNEI. The CDR3 has 14 residues. V dropped 7 bases and J dropped 5 bases, with 17 bases sitting between them.

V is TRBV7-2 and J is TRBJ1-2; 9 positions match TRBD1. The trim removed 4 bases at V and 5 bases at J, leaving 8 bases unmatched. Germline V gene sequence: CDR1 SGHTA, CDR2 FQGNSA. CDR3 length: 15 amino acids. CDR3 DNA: TGTGCCAGCAGCTCGACCGGGACAGGGATTTATGGCTACACCTTC. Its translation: CASSSTGTGIYGYTF.